A single sample is the source of the 6 T cell receptor beta chains below, sequenced in a study of T and B cells in COVID-19 patients. Multiplex PCR with BIOMED2 TRB-A/B primer pools amplified TRB rearrangements. TCRdb re-derived calls from the multiplex PCR reads in MiXCR, one entry per CDR3 protein. The repertoire has 8,000 to 10,000 distinct CDR3 sequences, 25% to 30% of them found once; the top ten carry around a quarter. TRB was amplified from approximately 250-480 ng of blood genomic DNA. Sample: blood. The receptors shown here come from a human donor who had recovered from COVID-19.

V is TRBV15 and J is TRBJ2-7; 8 nucleotides align to TRBD1. The CDR3 totals 15 residues. The germline gives CDR1 LNHNV, CDR2 YYDKDF (reference sequence). Germline trimming cut 3 bases from V and 7 bases from J; bases unmatched to any gene: 11. DNA for the CDR3: TGTGCCACCAGCAGGGGTGGGCAGGGGGCGCGGGAGCAGTACTTC. Its translation is CATSRGGQGAREQYF.

The chain has TRBV20-1 and TRBJ2-6; 7 bases are shared with TRBD1. The J segment lost 0 bases and the V segment lost 4 bases, leaving 12 bases of the junction unmatched. The CDR3 has 18 residues. Germline-derived CDR1 and CDR2 are DFQATT and SNEGSKA (reference sequence). This chain's CDR3 is CSAITRDSFYSGANVLTF. The CDR3 nucleotides read TGCAGTGCTATCACTCGGGACAGTTTCTACTCTGGGGCCAACGTCCTGACTTTC.

Judged by abundance, this clonotype is medium-sized (0.01 to 0.1%). The J gene is TRBJ2-3, the V gene TRBV29-1; 7 positions match TRBD1. From germline, CDR1 is SQVTM and CDR2 ANQGSEA. V dropped 5 bases and J dropped 2; count of bases not matched to a gene: 4. The CDR3 is made up of 13 amino acids. The CDR3 here is CSVKGAYTDTQYF. The CDR3 DNA follows: TGCAGCGTTAAGGGGGCTTACACAGATACGCAGTATTTT.

In this sample, this clonotype turned up many times. The limits of the CDR3 on the DNA are not certain, so only TCRdb's listed CDR3 is given. The chain uses TRBV6-2 or TRBV6-3 and TRBJ2-5; no check of the table's D call, TRBD2, against the DNA was made. The CDR3 totals 17 residues, both ends included. CDR1 is MNHEY, CDR2 SVGEGT, per germline. CDR3 amino acids: CASSTSALAGGKETQYF.

A few counts support this clonotype. The CDR3 here is CASSLAGVETQYF. DNA for the CDR3: TGTGCCAGCAGTCTAGCGGGAGTGGAGACCCAGTACTTC. This rearrangement joins TRBV27 to TRBJ2-5, with 10 nucleotides matching TRBD2. This CDR3 is 13 amino acids long. The germline CDR1 and CDR2 sequences are MNHEY and SMNVEV (reference sequence). V gave up 5 bases and J gave up 5 bases; unmatched junction bases: 2.

In its sample, this clonotype was seen once. This chain uses TRBV30 with TRBJ2-2, with 10 bases fitting TRBD2. The CDR3 runs 13 residues. Germline values: CDR1 GTSNPN, CDR2 SVGIG (reference sequence). Trimming cost V 8 bases and J 4 bases; bases outside gene matches: 4. CDR3 in DNA: TGTGCCAGCGGGGGGGCGAGCACCGGGGAGCTGTTTTTT. The encoded protein is CASGGASTGELFF.